This T cell receptor beta chain derives from a study of response to subunit inactivated influenza vaccine. Study findings and constraints: Few new T cells, the authors suggested, are recruited by each seasonal influenza vaccination.

TCRdb reprocessed the RT-PCR reads via MiXCR and lists one record per CDR3 protein. The sample holds about 520,000 distinct CDR3 sequences; approximately 7.2% are singletons and the top ten take 10% to 15%. Per germline, CDR1 SGDLS and CDR2 YYNGEE. V was pared by 1 base and J by 5 bases, with 16 bases between. The CDR3 runs 16 residues. This clonotype has a handful of counts. No antigen is known for it. The TCR was taken from a man between 45 and 75 years old who received an inactivated influenza vaccine. The material sequenced was PBMCs from blood, taken around 25 months after vaccination. This chain uses TRBV9 with TRBJ2-1; D might be TRBD2 (5 bases). The CDR3 loop is CASSVTGNNWDNEQFF. The CDR3 bases are TGTGCCAGCAGCGTAACGGGAAACAACTGGGACAATGAGCAGTTCTTC. Variable domain in full (rest from reference TRBV9 and TRBJ2-1): DSGVTQTPKHLITATGQRVTLRCSPRSGDLSVYWYQQSLDQGLQFLIQYYNGEERAKGNILERFSAQQFPDLHSELNLSSLELGDSALYFCASSVTGNNWDNEQFFGPGTRLTVL.